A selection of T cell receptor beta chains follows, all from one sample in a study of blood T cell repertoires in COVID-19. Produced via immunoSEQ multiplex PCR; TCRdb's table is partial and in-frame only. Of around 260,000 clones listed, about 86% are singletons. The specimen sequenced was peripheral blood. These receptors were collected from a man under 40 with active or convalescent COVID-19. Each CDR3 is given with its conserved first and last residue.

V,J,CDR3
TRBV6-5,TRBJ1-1,CASSSIREEAFF
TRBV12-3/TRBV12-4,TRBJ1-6,CASSQADNSPLHF
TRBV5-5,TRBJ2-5,CASSLAPASGQETQYF
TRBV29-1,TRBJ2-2,CSVRTGGANTGELFF
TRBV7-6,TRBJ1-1,CASSLAGGVSTEAFF
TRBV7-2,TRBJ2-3,CASSLAGGVTDTQYF
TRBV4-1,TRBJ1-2,CASSQGPPSGYGYTF
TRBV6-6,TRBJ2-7,CASRPEGRGRYEQYF
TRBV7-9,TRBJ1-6,CATSPGDGKNSPLHF
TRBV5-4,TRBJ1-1,CASSPYFAGDTEAFF
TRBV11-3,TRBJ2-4,CASSPSSGVDIQYF
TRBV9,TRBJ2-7,CASSPSWGGNEQYF
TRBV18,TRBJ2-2,CASSPLTGRDTGELFF
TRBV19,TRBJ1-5,CASSPRDRGRLDQPQHF
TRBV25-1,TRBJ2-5,CASSELAGGETQYF
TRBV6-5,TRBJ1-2,CASRTGGEYYGYTF
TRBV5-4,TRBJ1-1,CASSLIVGMNTEAFF
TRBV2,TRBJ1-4,CASNLRWGGGEKLFF
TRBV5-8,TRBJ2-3,CASSLRSSDTQYF
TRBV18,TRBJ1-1,CASSPFEIGQAPVGAFF
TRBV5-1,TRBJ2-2,CASSRTGQTTGELFF
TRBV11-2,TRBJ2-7,CASSLVLAGAVFYEQYF
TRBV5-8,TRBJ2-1,CASSPGTALFYNEQFF
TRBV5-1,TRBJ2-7,CASSLDGHSSEQYF
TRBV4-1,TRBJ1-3,CASSHPAGSGNTIYF
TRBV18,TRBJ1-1,CASSQGANTEAFF
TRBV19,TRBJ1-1,CASSRDREEFSTEAFF
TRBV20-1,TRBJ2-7,CSASDQDYEQYF